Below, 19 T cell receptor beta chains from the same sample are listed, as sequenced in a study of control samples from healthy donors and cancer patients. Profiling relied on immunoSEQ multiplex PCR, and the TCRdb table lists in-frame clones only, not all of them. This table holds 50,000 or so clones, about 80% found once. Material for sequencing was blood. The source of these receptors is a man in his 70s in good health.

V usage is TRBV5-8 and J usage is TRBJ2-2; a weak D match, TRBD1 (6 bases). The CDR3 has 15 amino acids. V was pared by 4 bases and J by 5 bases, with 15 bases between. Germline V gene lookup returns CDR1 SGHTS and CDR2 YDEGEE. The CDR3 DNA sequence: TGTGCCAGCAGCGGAGGCTACAGGGCGACCGGGGAGCTGTTTTTT. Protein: CASSGGYRATGELFF. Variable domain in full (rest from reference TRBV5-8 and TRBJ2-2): EAGVTQSPTHLIKTRGQQATLRCSPISGHTSVYWYQQALGLGLQFLLWYDEGEERNRGNFPPRFSGRQFPNYSSELNVNALELEDSALYLCASSGGYRATGELFFGEGSRLTVL.

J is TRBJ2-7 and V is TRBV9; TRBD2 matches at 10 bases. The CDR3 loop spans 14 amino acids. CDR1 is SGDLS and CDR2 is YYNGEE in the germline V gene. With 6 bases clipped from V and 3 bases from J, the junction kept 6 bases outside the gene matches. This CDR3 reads CASNLAGANYEQYF. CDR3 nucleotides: TGTGCCAGCAACCTAGCGGGGGCGAACTACGAGCAGTACTTC.

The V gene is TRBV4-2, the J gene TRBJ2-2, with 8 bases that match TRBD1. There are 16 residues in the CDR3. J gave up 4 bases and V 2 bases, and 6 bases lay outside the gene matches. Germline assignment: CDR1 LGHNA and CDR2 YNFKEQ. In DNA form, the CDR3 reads TGTGCCAGCAGCCAACGGACAGGGTCTGGCACCGGGGAGCTGTTTTTT. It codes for CASSQRTGSGTGELFF.

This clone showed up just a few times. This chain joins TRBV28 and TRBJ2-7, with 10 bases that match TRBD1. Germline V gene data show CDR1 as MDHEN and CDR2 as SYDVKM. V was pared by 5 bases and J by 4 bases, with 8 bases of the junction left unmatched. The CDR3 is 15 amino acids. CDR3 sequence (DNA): TGTGCCAGCAGTGCAGAGACAGGGGGCGTTTACGAGCAGTACTTC. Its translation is CASSAETGGVYEQYF.

The CDR3 reads CASRLGLAEETQYF. CDR3 nucleotides: TGTGCAAGTCGCCTCGGACTAGCAGAAGAGACCCAGTACTTC. V is TRBV12-2 and J is TRBJ2-5; TRBD2 is the table's D call and was not checked against the DNA. TRBV12-2 is recorded as a pseudogene. The CDR3 covers 14 residues.

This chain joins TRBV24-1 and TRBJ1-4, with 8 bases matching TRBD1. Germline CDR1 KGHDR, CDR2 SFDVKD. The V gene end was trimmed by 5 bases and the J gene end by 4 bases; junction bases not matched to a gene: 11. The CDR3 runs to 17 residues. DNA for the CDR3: TGTGCCACCAGTGGCCCCGACAGGGGACGGGGTAATGAAAAACTGTTTTTT. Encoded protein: CATSGPDRGRGNEKLFF.

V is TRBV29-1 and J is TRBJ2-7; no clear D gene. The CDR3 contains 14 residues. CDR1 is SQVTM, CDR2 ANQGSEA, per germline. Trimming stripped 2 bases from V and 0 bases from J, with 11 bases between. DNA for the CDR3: TGCAGCGTTGAAAGTGGCCCGTTCTCCTACGAGCAGTACTTC. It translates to CSVESGPFSYEQYF.

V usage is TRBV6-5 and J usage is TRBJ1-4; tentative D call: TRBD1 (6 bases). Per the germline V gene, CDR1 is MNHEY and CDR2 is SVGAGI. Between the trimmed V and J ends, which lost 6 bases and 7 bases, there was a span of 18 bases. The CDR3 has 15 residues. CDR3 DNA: TGTGCCAGCAGGAGATCAGGGGTGGGTGCTGAAAAACTGTTTTTT. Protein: CASRRSGVGAEKLFF.

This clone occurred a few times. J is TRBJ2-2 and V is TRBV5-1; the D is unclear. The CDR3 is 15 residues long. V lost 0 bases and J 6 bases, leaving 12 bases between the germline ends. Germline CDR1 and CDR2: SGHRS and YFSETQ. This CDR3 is CASSLAVGMAGELFF. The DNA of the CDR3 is TGCGCCAGCAGCTTGGCGGTAGGGATGGCCGGGGAGCTGTTTTTT.

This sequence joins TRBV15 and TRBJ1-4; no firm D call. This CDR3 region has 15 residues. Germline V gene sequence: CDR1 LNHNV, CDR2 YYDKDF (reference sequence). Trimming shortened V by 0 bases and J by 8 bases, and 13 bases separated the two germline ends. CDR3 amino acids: CATSRDKDWTEKLFF. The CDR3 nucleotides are TGTGCCACCAGCAGAGATAAGGACTGGACGGAAAAACTGTTTTTT.

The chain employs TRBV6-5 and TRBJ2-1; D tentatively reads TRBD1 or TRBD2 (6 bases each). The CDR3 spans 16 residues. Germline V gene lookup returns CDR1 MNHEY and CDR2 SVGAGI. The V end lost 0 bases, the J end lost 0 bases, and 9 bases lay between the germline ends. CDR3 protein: CASSYSTGASYNEQFF. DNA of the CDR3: TGTGCCAGCAGTTACTCGACGGGGGCCTCCTACAATGAGCAGTTCTTC.

The CDR3 reads CASSLISATYEQYF. DNA for the CDR3: TGCGCCAGCAGCTTGATTAGCGCAACGTACGAGCAGTACTTC. The chain links TRBV5-1 to TRBJ2-7; a possible D gene is TRBD2 (5 bases). CDR1 and CDR2 (germline): SGHRS, YFSETQ. Trimming removed 1 base from V and 4 bases from J, with 12 bases in between. The CDR3 is 14 amino acids. The full variable domain, in which reference TRBV5-1 and TRBJ2-7 provide the parts outside the CDR3, is KAGVTQTPRYLIKTRGQQVTLSCSPISGHRSVSWYQQTPGQGLQFLFEYFSETQRNKGNFPGRFSGRQFSNSRSEMNVSTLELGDSALYLCASSLISATYEQYFGPGTRLTVT.

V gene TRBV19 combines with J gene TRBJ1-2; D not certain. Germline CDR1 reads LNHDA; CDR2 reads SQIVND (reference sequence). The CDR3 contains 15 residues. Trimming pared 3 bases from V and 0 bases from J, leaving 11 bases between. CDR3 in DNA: TGTGCCAGTAGTATCAAGGCGGATGCTAACTATGGCTACACCTTC. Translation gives CASSIKADANYGYTF. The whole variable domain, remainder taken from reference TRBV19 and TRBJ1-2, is DGGITQSPKYLFRKEGQNVTLSCEQNLNHDAMYWYRQDPGQGLRLIYYSQIVNDFQKGDIAEGYSVSREKKESFPLTVTSAQKNPTAFYLCASSIKADANYGYTFGSGTRLTVV.

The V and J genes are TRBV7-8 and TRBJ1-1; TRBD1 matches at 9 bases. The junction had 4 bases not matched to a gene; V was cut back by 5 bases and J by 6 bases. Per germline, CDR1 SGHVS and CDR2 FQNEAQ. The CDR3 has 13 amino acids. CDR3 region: CASSRTGEAEAFF. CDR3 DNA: TGTGCCAGCAGCAGGACAGGGGAAGCTGAAGCTTTCTTT.

CDR3 in DNA: TGTGCCAGCAGGAACTCGGGGGAGAATTCACCCCTCCACTTT. It specifies CASRNSGENSPLHF. This chain joins TRBV7-9 and TRBJ1-6; D perhaps matches TRBD1 (5 bases). This CDR3 has 14 residues. Germline CDR1 reads SEHNR; CDR2 reads FQNEAQ (reference sequence). V lost 6 bases and J lost 7, with 13 bases in between.

The DNA of the CDR3 is TGTGCCAGCAGCTTGTCCTATTTCAGCGATAGCACAGATACGCAGTATTTT. It translates to CASSLSYFSDSTDTQYF. The genes are TRBV5-6 and TRBJ2-3; D gene uncertain. Germline V gene lookup returns CDR1 SGHDT and CDR2 YYEEEE. The V and J ends lost 1 base and 0 bases respectively, with 15 bases between them. CDR3 size: 17 residues.

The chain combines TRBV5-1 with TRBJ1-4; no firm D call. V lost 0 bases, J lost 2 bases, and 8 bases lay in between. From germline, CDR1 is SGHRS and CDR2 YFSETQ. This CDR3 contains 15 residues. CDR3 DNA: TGCGCCAGCAGCTTGGCGGGTGGGACTAATGAAAAACTGTTTTTT. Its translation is CASSLAGGTNEKLFF.

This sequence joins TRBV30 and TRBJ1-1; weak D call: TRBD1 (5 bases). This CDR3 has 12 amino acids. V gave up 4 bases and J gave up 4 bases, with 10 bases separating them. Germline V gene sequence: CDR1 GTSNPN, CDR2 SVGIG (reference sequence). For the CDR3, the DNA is TGTGCCTGGAATGAGGGGCTCACTGAAGCTTTCTTT. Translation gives CAWNEGLTEAFF.

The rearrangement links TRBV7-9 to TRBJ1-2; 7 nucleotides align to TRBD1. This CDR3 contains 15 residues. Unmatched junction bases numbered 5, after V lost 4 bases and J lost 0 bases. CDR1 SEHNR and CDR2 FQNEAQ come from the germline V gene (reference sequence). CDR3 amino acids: CASSSNDRANYGYTF. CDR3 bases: TGTGCCAGCAGCTCGAACGACAGGGCTAACTATGGCTACACCTTC.